The clone carrying this T cell receptor beta chain was detected only a few times. Its specificity is not known. The sample is drawn from a study of beta chain features in type 1 diabetes. Study results and limitations: Compared to healthy donors, patients appeared to have naive, central memory and Treg TCRB repertoires that were more alike. For Type 1 diabetes patients, all four CD4+ subsets carried TCRB CDR3s that were moderately but significantly shorter.

The CDR3 consists of 14 residues. Trimming took off 6 bases at V and 9 bases at J, with 18 bases between the two ends. Germline loops: CDR1 SNHLY, CDR2 FYNNEI. Every participating donor gave one draw, a heparinised blood sample averaging approximately 120 mL. Expressed TCRB transcripts were sequenced, since all the RNA that had been isolated was reverse transcribed. Reads from naive, central memory and regulatory T cell samples averaged around 4 million. Clones were sequenced by immunoSEQ multiplex PCR, and TCRdb holds only the in-frame ones, with some missing. The top ten hold approximately 0.021% of the sample, which has approximately 730,000 clones, around an eighth seen once.

Material for sequencing was naive CD4+ T cells from blood. The sequence was obtained from a man aged 18 to 30 with type 1 diabetes. The chain employs TRBV2 and TRBJ2-1, with D possibly TRBD1 on 6 matching bases. The CDR3 region is CASRGTTLGGEQFF. CDR3 bases: TGTGCCAGCAGAGGGACAACTCTGGGTGGTGAGCAGTTCTTC. Full variable domain (remainder filled in from reference TRBV2 and TRBJ2-1): EPEVTQTPSHQVTQMGQEVILRCVPISNHLYFYWYRQILGQKVEFLVSFYNNEISEKSEIFDDQFSVERPDGSNFTLKIRSTKLEDSAMYFCASRGTTLGGEQFFGPGTRLTVL.